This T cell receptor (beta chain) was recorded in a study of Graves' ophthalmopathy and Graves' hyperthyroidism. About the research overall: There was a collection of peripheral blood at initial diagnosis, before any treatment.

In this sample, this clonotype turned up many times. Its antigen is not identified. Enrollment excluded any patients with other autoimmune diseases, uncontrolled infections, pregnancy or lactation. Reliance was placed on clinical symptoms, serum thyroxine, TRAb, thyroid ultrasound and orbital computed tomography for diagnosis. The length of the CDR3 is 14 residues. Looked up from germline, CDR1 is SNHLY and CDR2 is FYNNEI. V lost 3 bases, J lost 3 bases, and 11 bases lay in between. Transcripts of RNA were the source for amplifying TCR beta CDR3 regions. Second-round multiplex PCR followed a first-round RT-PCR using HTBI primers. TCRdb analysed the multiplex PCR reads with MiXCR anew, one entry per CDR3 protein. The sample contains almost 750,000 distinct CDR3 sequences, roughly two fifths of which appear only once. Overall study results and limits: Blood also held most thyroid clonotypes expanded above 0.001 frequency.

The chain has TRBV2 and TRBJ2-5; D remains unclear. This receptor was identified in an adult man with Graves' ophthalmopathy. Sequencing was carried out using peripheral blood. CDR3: CASSDVQSEETQYF. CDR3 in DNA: TGTGCCAGCAGTGACGTACAGAGCGAAGAGACCCAGTACTTC.